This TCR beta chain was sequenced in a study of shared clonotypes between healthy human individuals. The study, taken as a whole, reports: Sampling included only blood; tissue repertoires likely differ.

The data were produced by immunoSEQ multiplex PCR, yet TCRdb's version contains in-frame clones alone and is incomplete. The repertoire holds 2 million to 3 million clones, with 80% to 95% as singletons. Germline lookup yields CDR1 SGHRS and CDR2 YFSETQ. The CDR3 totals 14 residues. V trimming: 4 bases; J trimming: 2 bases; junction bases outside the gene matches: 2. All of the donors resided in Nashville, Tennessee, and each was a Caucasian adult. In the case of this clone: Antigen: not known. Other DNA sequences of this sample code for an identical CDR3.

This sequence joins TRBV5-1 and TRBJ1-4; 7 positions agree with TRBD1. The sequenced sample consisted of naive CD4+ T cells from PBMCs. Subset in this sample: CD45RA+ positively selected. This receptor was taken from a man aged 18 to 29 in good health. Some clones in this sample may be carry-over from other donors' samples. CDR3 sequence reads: CASSLGQTNEKLFF. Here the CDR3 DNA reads TGCGCCAGCAGCCTGGGACAGACTAATGAAAAACTGTTTTTT.